This passage covers 6 T cell receptor beta chains from one sample sequenced in a study of patients and donors after allogeneic stem cell transplantation. TCRdb processed the RT-PCR reads anew with MiXCR; each CDR3 protein has one entry. The sample has more than 55,000 distinct CDR3 sequences; about an eighth are singletons. The sequenced material came from blood, either unsorted or a sorted T cell fraction (not recorded which). The receptors come from a human donor who was either an allogeneic HSCT recipient or a stem cell or donor lymphocyte infusion donor (not recorded which). It is not recorded whose cells these are; they may come from a transplant donor.

This clonotype was counted only a few times. The V and J genes are TRBV27 and TRBJ2-7; either TRBD1 or TRBD2 may fit D (6 bases each). V was trimmed by 3 bases and J by 4 bases, leaving 22 bases between them. Per germline, CDR1 MNHEY and CDR2 SMNVEV (reference sequence). This CDR3 has 17 amino acids. CDR3 region: CASSFGLFKEGGYEQYF. CDR3 sequence (DNA): TGTGCCAGCAGTTTCGGACTCTTCAAGGAGGGGGGATACGAGCAGTACTTC.

The chain joins TRBV25-1 to TRBJ2-1; D is ambiguous. The ends were cut back, 3 bases at V and 0 bases at J, with 9 bases in the middle. CDR1 and CDR2 (germline): MGHDK, SYGVNS. This CDR3 spans 15 amino acids. DNA of the CDR3: TGTGCCAGCAGTGATTGGATCGGCTCCTACAATGAGCAGTTCTTC. Its translation: CASSDWIGSYNEQFF.

The V and J genes are TRBV24-1 and TRBJ2-1, with 9 nucleotides matching TRBD1. Germline CDR1 is KGHDR and CDR2 is SFDVKD. V shed 5 bases and J 6 bases; nucleotides not matched to a gene: 13. This CDR3 comprises 17 residues. The CDR3 sequence: CATSAGWGQGGGNEQFF. In DNA, the CDR3 is TGTGCCACCAGTGCCGGTTGGGGACAGGGTGGCGGCAATGAGCAGTTCTTC.

This clonotype has at least ten counts. Here the CDR3 reads CASSLRTGNEQYF. In DNA, the CDR3 is TGTGCCAGCAGCCTACGGACAGGGAACGAGCAGTACTTC. The V gene is TRBV7-9, the J gene TRBJ2-7; 8 bases agree with TRBD1. The V gene's germline CDR1 is SEHNR and CDR2 FQNEAQ (reference sequence). Trimming took 5 bases from V and 5 from J; bases not matched to a gene: 5. The CDR3 totals 13 residues.

In its sample, this clonotype was seen once. Here the CDR3 DNA reads TGTGCCACCAGTAGGCGGGGGAAAGAGACCCAGTACTTC. Translating it yields CATSRRGKETQYF. The chain couples TRBV24-1 to TRBJ2-5; 7 nucleotides align to TRBD2. The germline gives CDR1 KGHDR, CDR2 SFDVKD. Unmatched junction bases numbered 3, after V lost 6 bases and J lost 3 bases. This CDR3 contains 13 residues.

This clonotype was observed a handful of times. This chain connects TRBV6-5 to TRBJ1-4; D gene ambiguous. This CDR3 is built from 13 residues. Trimming pared 7 bases from V and 8 bases from J, leaving 14 bases between. The V gene's germline CDR1 is MNHEY and CDR2 SVGAGI. In DNA form, the CDR3 reads TGTGCCAGCACTCCTTACTTCGGGGAAAAACTGTTTTTT. This gives the protein CASTPYFGEKLFF.